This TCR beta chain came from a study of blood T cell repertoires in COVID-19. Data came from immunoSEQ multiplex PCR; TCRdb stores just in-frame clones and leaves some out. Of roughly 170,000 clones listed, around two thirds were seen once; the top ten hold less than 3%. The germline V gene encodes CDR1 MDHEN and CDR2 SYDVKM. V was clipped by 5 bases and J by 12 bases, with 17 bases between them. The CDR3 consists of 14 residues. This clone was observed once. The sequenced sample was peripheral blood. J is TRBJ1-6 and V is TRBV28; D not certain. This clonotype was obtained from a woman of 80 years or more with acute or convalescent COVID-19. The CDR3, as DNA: TGTGCCAGCAGTCCTTACGACGGGGATTTACCCCTCCACTTT. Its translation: CASSPYDGDLPLHF. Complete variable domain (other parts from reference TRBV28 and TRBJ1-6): DVKVTQSSRYLVKRTGEKVFLECVQDMDHENMFWYRQDPGLGLRLIYFSYDVKMKEKGDIPEGYSVSREKKERFSLILESASTNQTSMYLCASSPYDGDLPLHFGNGTRLTVT.